This record covers a single T cell receptor beta chain. What it binds is unknown. The sample comes from a study of CD8+CD57+ T cells in acquired aplastic anemia. Overall study context: Sorted CD4+ and CD8+ cells gave a mean 3.2 ug DNA, range roughly 0.18 to 30 ug.

Overall study findings and caveats: Patients and controls shared 25 to 30 CD8+ CDR3 sequences.

V was pared by 8 bases and J by 1 base, with 15 bases between. Germline CDR1 SEHNR, CDR2 FQNEAQ (reference sequence). This CDR3 is built from 15 residues. Patients who underwent sequencing had shown CD8+CD57+ cell expansion by flow cytometry. Acquired aplastic anemia of severe grade affected all patients. Among the patients, none had received any therapy at the time of blood sampling. CDR3 and TCR beta VDJ profiling relied on genomic DNA as the template. TCRdb re-called the reads through MiXCR, storing one row per CDR3 protein. The repertoire holds roughly 190,000 distinct CDR3 sequences, with around half as singletons.

V is TRBV7-9 and J is TRBJ1-3; D not resolved. The sequenced sample consisted of sorted CD4+, CD8+, or CD8+CD57+ T cells (not recorded which) from PBMCs. This receptor was taken from a human donor with aplastic anemia. CDR3 nucleotide sequence: TGTGCCAGCGAGCCGGGCGGAGGGTCTGGAAACACCATATATTTT. Its translation: CASEPGGGSGNTIYF.